Listed below are T cell receptor beta chains from one sample, sequenced in a study of OX40 agonist ivuxolimab in advanced cancers. Assay: immunoSEQ multiplex PCR; the TCRdb copy retains only in-frame clones and omits some. Here the sample spans tens of thousands of clones, less than 90% being singletons. This specimen was CD4+ or CD8+ T cells sorted from blood, taken in a trial of the OX40 agonist ivuxolimab. These TCRs come from an adult with an advanced solid tumor such as melanoma, head and neck, liver or kidney cancer. The CDR3 runs from the conserved cysteine through the conserved F or W. A D gene is named only where the DNA matches it firmly. For some rows the clone size is stated as once, few or many, or as a class when expanded; others skip it.

CDR3nt: TGTGCCAGCTCCCAAGGACCCCTGGAGACCCAGTACTTC
CDR3aa: CASSQGPLETQYF
v_gene: TRBV18
j_gene: TRBJ2-5
abundance: NA
d_gene: NA

CDR3nt: TGTGCCAGCAGCACCGGGACTGGCCCTTACAATGAGCAGTTCTTC
CDR3aa: CASSTGTGPYNEQFF
v_gene: TRBV11-2
j_gene: TRBJ2-1
abundance: NA
d_gene: NA

CDR3nt: TGTGCCAGCAGGGAGGACAGGGGCGGCACTGAAGCTTTCTTT
CDR3aa: CASREDRGGTEAFF
v_gene: TRBV28
j_gene: TRBJ1-1
abundance: NA
d_gene: TRBD1

CDR3nt: TGTGCCAGCAGTTATCGCACCGGGGAGCTGTTTTTT
CDR3aa: CASSYRTGELFF
v_gene: TRBV27
j_gene: TRBJ2-2
abundance: few
d_gene: NA

CDR3nt: TGTGCCAGCAGCGGGACGGAATCCCTCACTGAAGCTTTCTTT
CDR3aa: CASSGTESLTEAFF
v_gene: TRBV2
j_gene: TRBJ1-1
abundance: few
d_gene: NA

CDR3nt: TGTGCCAGCAGCCGTGGACAGGGGAGGACGAACACCGGGGAGCTGTTTTTT
CDR3aa: CASSRGQGRTNTGELFF
v_gene: TRBV7-9
j_gene: TRBJ2-2
abundance: few
d_gene: TRBD1

CDR3nt: TGTGCCAGCAGTGACCCCCGCAGGGCGAGAGAGACCCAGTACTTC
CDR3aa: CASSDPRRARETQYF
v_gene: TRBV25-1
j_gene: TRBJ2-5
abundance: NA
d_gene: NA

CDR3nt: TGTGCCAGCAGCTCATGGGGGGGACCGACCACCGGGGAGCTGTTTTTT
CDR3aa: CASSSWGGPTTGELFF
v_gene: TRBV7-3
j_gene: TRBJ2-2
abundance: NA
d_gene: TRBD2

CDR3nt: TGTGCCAGTAAGGGGGAGGGCTCCAAACCCCAGTTCTTC
CDR3aa: CASKGEGSKPQFF
v_gene: TRBV19
j_gene: TRBJ2-1
abundance: NA
d_gene: NA

CDR3nt: TGTGCCAGCAGCTTAGGAGGGTACAATGAGCAGTTCTTC
CDR3aa: CASSLGGYNEQFF
v_gene: TRBV11-3
j_gene: TRBJ2-1
abundance: NA
d_gene: NA

CDR3nt: TGTGCCAGCAGCTTACACGAGGGGGCGGTCGGGGAGCTGTTTTTT
CDR3aa: CASSLHEGAVGELFF
v_gene: TRBV7-9
j_gene: TRBJ2-2
abundance: once
d_gene: TRBD1

CDR3nt: TGTGCCAGCAGTTTATTCTGGAATAGCAATCAGCCCCAGCATTTT
CDR3aa: CASSLFWNSNQPQHF
v_gene: TRBV27
j_gene: TRBJ1-5
abundance: NA
d_gene: NA

CDR3nt: TGTGCCAGTACCTACGAACCAGCTCGAAAACTGTTTTTT
CDR3aa: CASTYEPARKLFF
v_gene: TRBV19
j_gene: TRBJ1-4
abundance: once
d_gene: NA

CDR3nt: TGTGCCAGCAGCTTGCCCTACAATGAGCAGTTCTTC
CDR3aa: CASSLPYNEQFF
v_gene: TRBV5-6
j_gene: TRBJ2-1
abundance: NA
d_gene: NA

CDR3nt: TGTGCCAGCAGTGAGGGGGGCGAAGTCACAGATACGCAGTATTTT
CDR3aa: CASSEGGEVTDTQYF
v_gene: TRBV28
j_gene: TRBJ2-3
abundance: NA
d_gene: NA

CDR3nt: TGCGCCAGCAGCCAGTACGGGACAGGGTGGGCAGATACGCAGTATTTT
CDR3aa: CASSQYGTGWADTQYF
v_gene: TRBV4-1
j_gene: TRBJ2-3
abundance: NA
d_gene: TRBD1

CDR3nt: TGTGCCAGCAGCCGGGACTCTGCCTCCTACGAGCAGTACTTC
CDR3aa: CASSRDSASYEQYF
v_gene: TRBV27
j_gene: TRBJ2-7
abundance: NA
d_gene: NA

CDR3nt: TGTGCCAGCTGGAAACCTGGGACATCCTACGAGCAGTACTTC
CDR3aa: CASWKPGTSYEQYF
v_gene: TRBV27
j_gene: TRBJ2-7
abundance: NA
d_gene: NA

CDR3nt: TGTGCCAGCAGTCAAGGACAGCTTAGCGAGCAGTACTTC
CDR3aa: CASSQGQLSEQYF
v_gene: TRBV6-5
j_gene: TRBJ2-7
abundance: NA
d_gene: NA

CDR3nt: TGTGCCAGCAGTGGGGTGGCGGGAGGGCGTGAGCAGTTCTTC
CDR3aa: CASSGVAGGREQFF
v_gene: TRBV28
j_gene: TRBJ2-1
abundance: NA
d_gene: TRBD2

CDR3nt: TGTGCCAGCAAAGCAGGACTTTTAGGGAACACTGAAGCTTTCTTT
CDR3aa: CASKAGLLGNTEAFF
v_gene: TRBV28
j_gene: TRBJ1-1
abundance: NA
d_gene: NA

CDR3nt: TGTGCCAGCCGTCCCGGCGGGACAGGGAACAATCAGCCCCAGCATTTT
CDR3aa: CASRPGGTGNNQPQHF
v_gene: TRBV19
j_gene: TRBJ1-5
abundance: NA
d_gene: TRBD1

CDR3nt: TGTGCCAGCAGTCTTTACGAGCAGTACTTC
CDR3aa: CASSLYEQYF
v_gene: TRBV6-5
j_gene: TRBJ2-7
abundance: NA
d_gene: NA

CDR3nt: TGTGCCAGCACCCGAGAGGCCACCGGGGAGCTGTTTTTT
CDR3aa: CASTREATGELFF
v_gene: TRBV6-5
j_gene: TRBJ2-2
abundance: NA
d_gene: NA

CDR3nt: TGTGCCATCAGTGCCCCTCAGGGGGCTGGAAACACCATATATTTT
CDR3aa: CAISAPQGAGNTIYF
v_gene: TRBV10-3
j_gene: TRBJ1-3
abundance: NA
d_gene: TRBD1

CDR3nt: TGCGCCAGCAGCCACATTGTTGGGGAGCTGTTTTTT
CDR3aa: CASSHIVGELFF
v_gene: TRBV4-1
j_gene: TRBJ2-2
abundance: NA
d_gene: NA

CDR3nt: TGTGCCAGCAGTTTAGCGGGGACAGCGGGGATTGGAAAACTGTTTTTT
CDR3aa: CASSLAGTAGIGKLFF
v_gene: TRBV27
j_gene: TRBJ1-4
abundance: NA
d_gene: TRBD1

CDR3nt: TGTGCCAGCAGCGTGACGGGACTTGACATTCAGTACTTC
CDR3aa: CASSVTGLDIQYF
v_gene: TRBV9
j_gene: TRBJ2-4
abundance: NA
d_gene: NA

CDR3nt: TGTGCCAGCAGTGAAAGGACAGGGTACTATGGCTACACCTTC
CDR3aa: CASSERTGYYGYTF
v_gene: TRBV2
j_gene: TRBJ1-2
abundance: NA
d_gene: TRBD1

CDR3nt: TGCGCCAGCAGCCAATCGCTCACAACTGTGGAACTGTTTTTT
CDR3aa: CASSQSLTTVELFF
v_gene: TRBV4-1
j_gene: TRBJ1-4
abundance: NA
d_gene: NA

CDR3nt: TGTGCCAGTAGGGCGATGGTTGACTCCTACGAGCAGTACTTC
CDR3aa: CASRAMVDSYEQYF
v_gene: TRBV19
j_gene: TRBJ2-7
abundance: NA
d_gene: NA

CDR3nt: TGTGCCAGCAGTGAAGCGGGAGCCTCTGGGGCCAACGTCCTGACTTTC
CDR3aa: CASSEAGASGANVLTF
v_gene: TRBV28
j_gene: TRBJ2-6
abundance: NA
d_gene: TRBD2

CDR3nt: TGTGCCAGCAGTTTATCCCCCAGGACTGAAGCTTTCTTT
CDR3aa: CASSLSPRTEAFF
v_gene: TRBV27
j_gene: TRBJ1-1
abundance: NA
d_gene: NA

CDR3nt: TGTGCCAGCAGCGCGGACAGGTACCAAGAGACCCAGTACTTC
CDR3aa: CASSADRYQETQYF
v_gene: TRBV7-2
j_gene: TRBJ2-5
abundance: NA
d_gene: TRBD1

CDR3nt: TGCGCCAGCAGCCAAGTTCTTTTCACCGGGGAGCTGTTTTTT
CDR3aa: CASSQVLFTGELFF
v_gene: TRBV4-1
j_gene: TRBJ2-2
abundance: NA
d_gene: NA

CDR3nt: TGCGCCAGCAGCTTGGGATCCTCTGGGGCCAACGTCCTGACTTTC
CDR3aa: CASSLGSSGANVLTF
v_gene: TRBV5-1
j_gene: TRBJ2-6
abundance: NA
d_gene: NA

CDR3nt: TGTGCCAGCAACCCTGGACAGAGGGGCAATTTTTTTCACGAGCAGTACTTC
CDR3aa: CASNPGQRGNFFHEQYF
v_gene: TRBV7-8
j_gene: TRBJ2-7
abundance: NA
d_gene: NA

CDR3nt: TGCGCCAGCAGTGAGTCGTTGAGGGAAACCGGGGAGCTGTTTTTT
CDR3aa: CASSESLRETGELFF
v_gene: TRBV10-1
j_gene: TRBJ2-2
abundance: once
d_gene: NA

CDR3nt: TGTGCCAGCACCCGGCCCAGGTTCCCAGCAGATACGCAGTATTTT
CDR3aa: CASTRPRFPADTQYF
v_gene: TRBV28
j_gene: TRBJ2-3
abundance: NA
d_gene: NA

CDR3nt: TGCGCCAGCAGCTTGGGAGAGGGGGCAGATACGCAGTATTTT
CDR3aa: CASSLGEGADTQYF
v_gene: TRBV5-1
j_gene: TRBJ2-3
abundance: once
d_gene: NA

CDR3nt: TGTGCCAGCAGCTTAGGGGGACAGAGTCCAGATACGCAGTATTTT
CDR3aa: CASSLGGQSPDTQYF
v_gene: TRBV7-6
j_gene: TRBJ2-3
abundance: NA
d_gene: TRBD1

CDR3nt: TGCGCCAGCAGCTTACAAGGCCCCGAGCAGTACTTC
CDR3aa: CASSLQGPEQYF
v_gene: TRBV5-1
j_gene: TRBJ2-7
abundance: NA
d_gene: NA

CDR3nt: TGTGCCAGCAGCTTAGGCTCCTACAATGAGCAGTTCTTC
CDR3aa: CASSLGSYNEQFF
v_gene: TRBV11-2
j_gene: TRBJ2-1
abundance: few
d_gene: NA

CDR3nt: TGCAGCGCCTACACCCTGGGAGGAACTGAAGCTTTCTTT
CDR3aa: CSAYTLGGTEAFF
v_gene: TRBV29-1
j_gene: TRBJ1-1
abundance: few
d_gene: NA

CDR3nt: TGTGCCAGCAGCTTACTAGCGGGGAATGAGCAGTTCTTC
CDR3aa: CASSLLAGNEQFF
v_gene: TRBV7-9
j_gene: TRBJ2-1
abundance: NA
d_gene: TRBD2

CDR3nt: TGCGCCAGCAGCCAAGAGGGGGGCAGGGCCCGGTATGAAAAACTGTTTTTT
CDR3aa: CASSQEGGRARYEKLFF
v_gene: TRBV4-1
j_gene: TRBJ1-4
abundance: NA
d_gene: NA

CDR3nt: TGTGCCAGCAGCCTAGACAGGGGAGGGTACAATGAGCAGTTCTTC
CDR3aa: CASSLDRGGYNEQFF
v_gene: TRBV5-4
j_gene: TRBJ2-1
abundance: NA
d_gene: NA

CDR3nt: TGCGCCAGCAGCTTACGGGATGAGCAGTTCTTC
CDR3aa: CASSLRDEQFF
v_gene: TRBV5-1
j_gene: TRBJ2-1
abundance: NA
d_gene: NA

CDR3nt: TGTGCCATCAGTGACAGGGGTTCCACAGATACGCAGTATTTT
CDR3aa: CAISDRGSTDTQYF
v_gene: TRBV10-3
j_gene: TRBJ2-3
abundance: NA
d_gene: NA

CDR3nt: TGCGCCAGCAGCCCCATAGCGGGAACCTACAATGAGCAGTTCTTC
CDR3aa: CASSPIAGTYNEQFF
v_gene: TRBV5-1
j_gene: TRBJ2-1
abundance: NA
d_gene: TRBD2

CDR3nt: TGTGCCAGCAGCTTAGGTCCCTTCTATGGCTACACCTTC
CDR3aa: CASSLGPFYGYTF
v_gene: TRBV7-2
j_gene: TRBJ1-2
abundance: NA
d_gene: NA

CDR3nt: TGTGCCAGCAGTGAAGTCAGATATGAGCAGTTCTTC
CDR3aa: CASSEVRYEQFF
v_gene: TRBV2
j_gene: TRBJ2-1
abundance: NA
d_gene: NA

CDR3nt: TGTGCCAGCAGCTTAGGCCTCGGGAGGGTTAACTATGGCTACACCTTC
CDR3aa: CASSLGLGRVNYGYTF
v_gene: TRBV7-9
j_gene: TRBJ1-2
abundance: NA
d_gene: NA

CDR3nt: TGTGCCAGCAGTTTAAAAACAGGGCTCTCTGGAAACACCATATATTTT
CDR3aa: CASSLKTGLSGNTIYF
v_gene: TRBV28
j_gene: TRBJ1-3
abundance: NA
d_gene: NA